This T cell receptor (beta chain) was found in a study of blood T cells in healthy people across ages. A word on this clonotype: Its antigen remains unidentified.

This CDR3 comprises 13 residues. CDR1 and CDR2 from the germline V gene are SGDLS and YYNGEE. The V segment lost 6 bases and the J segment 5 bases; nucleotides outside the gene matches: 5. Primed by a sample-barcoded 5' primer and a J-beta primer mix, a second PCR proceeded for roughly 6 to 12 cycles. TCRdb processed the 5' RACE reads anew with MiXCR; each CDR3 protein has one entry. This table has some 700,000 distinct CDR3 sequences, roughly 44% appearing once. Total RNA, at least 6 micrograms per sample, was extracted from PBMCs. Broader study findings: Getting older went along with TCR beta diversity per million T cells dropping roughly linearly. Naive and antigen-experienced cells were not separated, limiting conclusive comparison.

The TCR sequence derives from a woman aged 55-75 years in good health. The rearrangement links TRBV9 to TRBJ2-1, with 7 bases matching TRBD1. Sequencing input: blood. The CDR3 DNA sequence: TGTGCCAGCAACCGGGACAGTCACAATGAGCAGTTCTTC. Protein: CASNRDSHNEQFF.